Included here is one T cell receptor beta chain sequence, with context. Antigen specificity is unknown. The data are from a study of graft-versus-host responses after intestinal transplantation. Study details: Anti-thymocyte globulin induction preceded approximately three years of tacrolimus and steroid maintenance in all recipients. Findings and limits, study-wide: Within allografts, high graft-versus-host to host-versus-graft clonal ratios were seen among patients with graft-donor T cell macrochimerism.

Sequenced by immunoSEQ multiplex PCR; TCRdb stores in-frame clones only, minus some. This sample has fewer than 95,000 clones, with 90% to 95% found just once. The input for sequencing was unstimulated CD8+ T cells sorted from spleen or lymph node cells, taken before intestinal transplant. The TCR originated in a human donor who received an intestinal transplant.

CDR3: CASSEPGTGQPQHF. In nucleotides, the CDR3 is TGTGCCAGCAGTGAACCCGGGACAGGTCAGCCCCAGCATTTT. The chain combines TRBV25-1 with TRBJ1-5, with 8 bases lining up with TRBD1. Germline V gives CDR1 MGHDK, CDR2 SYGVNS. The CDR3 runs to 14 residues. Unmatched junction bases numbered 3, after V lost 2 bases and J lost 6 bases. The complete variable domain, with remaining parts taken from reference TRBV25-1 and TRBJ1-5, reads EADIYQTPRYLVIGTGKKITLECSQTMGHDKMYWYQQDPGMELHLIHYSYGVNSTEKGDLSSESTVSRIRTEHFPLTLESARPSHTSQYLCASSEPGTGQPQHFGDGTRLSIL.